Sequencing of this T cell receptor beta chain was carried out in a study of T cells in Graves' hyperthyroidism and ophthalmopathy. There were TCR beta CDR3 regions amplified from RNA transcripts. In the first-round RT-PCR of the TCR CDR3, the HTBI primer set was used. TCRdb analysed the multiplex PCR reads with MiXCR anew, one entry per CDR3 protein. The profile covers a few hundred thousand distinct CDR3 sequences, with 22% appearing a single time and roughly 60% taken by the ten largest. Germline V gene lookup returns CDR1 DFQATT and CDR2 SNEGSKA (reference sequence). The CDR3 spans 13 residues. Trimming shortened V by 0 bases and J by 6 bases, and 6 bases separated the two germline ends. Study findings and constraints: Stable hyperthyroidism and ophthalmopathy were separated using 13 V-J signatures.

Pregnant or lactating patients were excluded, as were those with uncontrolled infection or other autoimmune disease. Ten or more counts support this clonotype. What it recognizes is unknown. The source material was blood. This receptor was obtained from a man aged 30 to 45 with Graves' ophthalmopathy. This chain links TRBV20-1 with TRBJ1-6; no definite D call. The CDR3 sequence is CSARDKGNSPLHF. DNA for the CDR3: TGCAGTGCTAGAGATAAGGGTAATTCACCCCTCCACTTT.